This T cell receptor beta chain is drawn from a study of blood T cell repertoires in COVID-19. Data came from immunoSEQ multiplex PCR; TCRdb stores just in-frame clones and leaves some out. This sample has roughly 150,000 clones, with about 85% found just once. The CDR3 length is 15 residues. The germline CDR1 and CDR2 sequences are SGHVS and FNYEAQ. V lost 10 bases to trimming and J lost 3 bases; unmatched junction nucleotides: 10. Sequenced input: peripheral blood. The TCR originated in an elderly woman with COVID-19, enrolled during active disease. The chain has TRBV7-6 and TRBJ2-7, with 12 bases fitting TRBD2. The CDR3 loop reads CATSRLAGENYEQYF. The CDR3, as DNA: TGTGCCACCTCGCGACTAGCGGGGGAAAACTACGAGCAGTACTTC.